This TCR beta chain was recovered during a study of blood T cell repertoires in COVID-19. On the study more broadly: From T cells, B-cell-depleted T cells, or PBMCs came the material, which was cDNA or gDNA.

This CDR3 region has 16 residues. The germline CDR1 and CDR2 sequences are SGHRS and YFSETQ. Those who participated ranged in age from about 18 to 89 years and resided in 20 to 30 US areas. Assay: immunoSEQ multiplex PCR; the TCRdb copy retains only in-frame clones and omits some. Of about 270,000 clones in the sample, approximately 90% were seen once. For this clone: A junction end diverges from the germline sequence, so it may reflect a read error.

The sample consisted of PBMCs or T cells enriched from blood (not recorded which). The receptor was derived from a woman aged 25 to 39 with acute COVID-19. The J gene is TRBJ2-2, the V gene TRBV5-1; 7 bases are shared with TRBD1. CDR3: CASTLGTGALGGELFF. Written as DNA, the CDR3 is TGCGCCAGCACCTTGGGTACAGGGGCTTTAGGCGGGGAGCTGTTTTTT.